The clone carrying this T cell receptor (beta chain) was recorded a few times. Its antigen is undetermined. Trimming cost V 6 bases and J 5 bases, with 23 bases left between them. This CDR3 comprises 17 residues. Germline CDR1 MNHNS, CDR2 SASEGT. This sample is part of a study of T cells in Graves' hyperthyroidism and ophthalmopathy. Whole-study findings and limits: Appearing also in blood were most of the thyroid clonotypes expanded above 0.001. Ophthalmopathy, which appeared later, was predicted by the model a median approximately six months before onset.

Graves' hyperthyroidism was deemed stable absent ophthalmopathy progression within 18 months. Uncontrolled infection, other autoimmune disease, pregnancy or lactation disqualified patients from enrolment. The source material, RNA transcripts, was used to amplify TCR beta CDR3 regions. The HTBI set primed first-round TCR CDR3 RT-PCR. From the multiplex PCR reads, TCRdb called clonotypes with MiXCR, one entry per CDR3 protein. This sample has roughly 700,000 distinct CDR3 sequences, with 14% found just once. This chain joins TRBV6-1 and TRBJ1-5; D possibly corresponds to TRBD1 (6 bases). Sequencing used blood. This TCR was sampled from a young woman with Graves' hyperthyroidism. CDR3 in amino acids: CASRPPRAGAGDQPQHF. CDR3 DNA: TGTGCCAGCAGACCGCCCCGCGCAGGGGCGGGTGATCAGCCCCAGCATTTT.